This T cell receptor beta chain was found in a study of glioma-infiltrating T cells after dendritic cell vaccination. As for the study in general: Glioblastoma patients came from Phase I and II dendritic cell vaccination trials. Autologous tumor lysate was loaded overnight onto monocyte-derived dendritic cells grown seven days with IL-4 and GM-CSF.

General observations from the study: Only a small number of patients had complete blood and tumor samples.

Input was roughly 2.2 ug genomic DNA, or all available if less. The protocol was immunoSEQ multiplex PCR, while the TCRdb copy is restricted to in-frame clones and leaves out a portion. The sample lists under 100,000 clones, about 83% seen once, with 2.5% to 3% in the top ten. This CDR3 region has 16 residues. Germline CDR1 is SGHRS and CDR2 is YFSETQ. V gave up 0 bases and J gave up 9 bases; unmatched junction bases: 8. About this clone itself: Antigen unknown.

The source is a human donor with glioblastoma. J is TRBJ2-1 and V is TRBV5-1, with 11 nucleotides matching TRBD2. Source: blood, taken before dendritic cell vaccination. The CDR3 is CASSLVSSGRKGEQFF. The CDR3 coding sequence is TGCGCCAGCAGCTTGGTTTCTAGCGGGAGGAAAGGTGAGCAGTTCTTC.